The rows below give T cell receptor beta chains drawn from one sample of a study of shared clonotypes between healthy human individuals. The repertoire was sequenced with immunoSEQ multiplex PCR; TCRdb's copy has only in-frame clones and lacks some. Of approximately 2.3 million clones in the sample, over 85% are singletons; the top ten hold about 0.41%. Input material: naive CD4+ T cells from PBMCs. The origin of the receptors is a man between 18 and 29 years old in good health. Some clones in this sample may be carry-over from other donors' samples. Both conserved end residues are part of each CDR3. The order of the fields is CDR3 protein, CDR3 DNA, D gene, J gene, clone size, V gene. D genes are given only for firm matches. Where a row states a size, it is once, few, many or the class of an expanded clone; other rows omit it.

CDR3aa: CASTPRGEEQYF
CDR3nt: TGTGCCAGCACCCCCCGGGGAGAAGAGCAGTACTTC
d_gene: NA
j_gene: TRBJ2-7
abundance: NA
v_gene: TRBV11-3

CDR3aa: CASSPGQGSNNSPLHF
CDR3nt: TGCGCCAGCAGCCCGGGGCAAGGGTCCAATAATTCACCCCTCCACTTT
d_gene: NA
j_gene: TRBJ1-6
abundance: NA
v_gene: TRBV4-1

CDR3aa: CASSFRDSTYEQYF
CDR3nt: TGTGCCAGCAGTTTTCGGGACAGTACCTACGAGCAGTACTTC
d_gene: TRBD1
j_gene: TRBJ2-7
abundance: NA
v_gene: TRBV5-6

CDR3aa: CASSRDSAYEQYF
CDR3nt: TGTGCCAGCAGCCGGGACAGTGCTTACGAGCAGTACTTC
d_gene: TRBD1
j_gene: TRBJ2-7
abundance: NA
v_gene: TRBV7-6

CDR3aa: CASSQDGRGYEQYF
CDR3nt: TGCGCCAGCAGCCAAGACGGTCGGGGTTACGAGCAGTACTTC
d_gene: NA
j_gene: TRBJ2-7
abundance: NA
v_gene: TRBV4-3

CDR3aa: CASSLVWHLQPQHF
CDR3nt: TGTGCCAGCAGCTTGGTGTGGCACCTTCAGCCCCAGCATTTT
d_gene: NA
j_gene: TRBJ1-5
abundance: NA
v_gene: TRBV5-5

CDR3aa: CASSHQKPGNTGELFF
CDR3nt: TGTGCCAGCAGCCACCAAAAACCAGGGAACACCGGGGAGCTGTTTTTT
d_gene: NA
j_gene: TRBJ2-2
abundance: NA
v_gene: TRBV4-2

CDR3aa: CASSPEVDTQYF
CDR3nt: TGTGCCAGCAGCCCTGAGGTAGATACGCAGTATTTT
d_gene: NA
j_gene: TRBJ2-3
abundance: NA
v_gene: TRBV7-2

CDR3aa: CASSYGTQYF
CDR3nt: TGTGCCAGCAGTTATGGGACCCAGTACTTC
d_gene: NA
j_gene: TRBJ2-5
abundance: NA
v_gene: TRBV2

CDR3aa: CSVVWPGRGLYEQYF
CDR3nt: TGCAGCGTTGTCTGGCCGGGCAGGGGGTTGTACGAGCAGTACTTC
d_gene: TRBD1
j_gene: TRBJ2-7
abundance: NA
v_gene: TRBV29-1

CDR3aa: CASSQELYTDTQYF
CDR3nt: TGTGCCAGCAGCCAAGAGCTGTACACAGATACGCAGTATTTT
d_gene: NA
j_gene: TRBJ2-3
abundance: NA
v_gene: TRBV14

CDR3aa: CASSIAQRASLYEQYF
CDR3nt: TGTGCCAGTAGTATAGCCCAAAGGGCCAGCCTCTACGAGCAGTACTTC
d_gene: NA
j_gene: TRBJ2-7
abundance: NA
v_gene: TRBV19

CDR3aa: CASSRGPGTSGTHNEQFF
CDR3nt: TGCGCCAGCAGCAGGGGGCCAGGGACTAGCGGGACTCACAATGAGCAGTTCTTC
d_gene: TRBD2
j_gene: TRBJ2-1
abundance: once
v_gene: TRBV5-1

CDR3aa: CASSLGAGSYEQYF
CDR3nt: TGTGCCAGCAGCTTAGGCGCAGGGTCCTACGAGCAGTACTTC
d_gene: NA
j_gene: TRBJ2-7
abundance: NA
v_gene: TRBV7-2

CDR3aa: CASSFGTGLFSSYNEQFF
CDR3nt: TGTGCCAGCAGTTTTGGGACAGGGCTCTTTAGCTCCTACAATGAGCAGTTCTTC
d_gene: TRBD1
j_gene: TRBJ2-1
abundance: NA
v_gene: TRBV27

CDR3aa: CAIRTSGIGYGYTF
CDR3nt: TGTGCCATCAGGACCTCTGGAATTGGCTATGGCTACACCTTC
d_gene: NA
j_gene: TRBJ1-2
abundance: NA
v_gene: TRBV10-3

CDR3aa: CAWSLGWSGELFF
CDR3nt: TGTGCCTGGAGTTTAGGGTGGTCCGGGGAGCTGTTTTTT
d_gene: NA
j_gene: TRBJ2-2
abundance: NA
v_gene: TRBV30

CDR3aa: CASSLGGTEETQYF
CDR3nt: TGTGCCAGCAGCTTAGGCGGGACGGAAGAGACCCAGTACTTC
d_gene: NA
j_gene: TRBJ2-5
abundance: NA
v_gene: TRBV7-2

CDR3aa: CASSRRQESSYEQYF
CDR3nt: TGTGCCAGCAGTCGTCGACAGGAGAGCTCCTACGAGCAGTACTTC
d_gene: NA
j_gene: TRBJ2-7
abundance: NA
v_gene: TRBV11-2

CDR3aa: CASSSLALPYNEQFF
CDR3nt: TGTGCCAGCAGTTCCCTAGCGCTTCCCTACAATGAGCAGTTCTTC
d_gene: NA
j_gene: TRBJ2-1
abundance: NA
v_gene: TRBV28

CDR3aa: CASTLGLGGRREQFF
CDR3nt: TGTGCCAGCACCCTTGGGTTAGGGGGCCGTCGGGAGCAGTTCTTC
d_gene: TRBD1
j_gene: TRBJ2-1
abundance: NA
v_gene: TRBV28

CDR3aa: CATSRDRGYGYTF
CDR3nt: TGTGCCACCAGCAGAGACAGGGGCTATGGCTACACCTTC
d_gene: NA
j_gene: TRBJ1-2
abundance: few
v_gene: TRBV15

CDR3aa: CASSIVLRSAEAFF
CDR3nt: TGTGCCAGTAGTATAGTGCTCCGATCGGCTGAAGCTTTCTTT
d_gene: NA
j_gene: TRBJ1-1
abundance: once
v_gene: TRBV19

CDR3aa: CASSYRGTTQNIQYF
CDR3nt: TGTGCCAGCAGTTACAGGGGAACCACGCAAAACATTCAGTACTTC
d_gene: TRBD1
j_gene: TRBJ2-4
abundance: NA
v_gene: TRBV27

CDR3aa: CASAALQGENTIYF
CDR3nt: TGTGCCAGTGCTGCCCTACAGGGGGAGAACACCATATATTTT
d_gene: TRBD1
j_gene: TRBJ1-3
abundance: NA
v_gene: TRBV19

CDR3aa: CASSSMTGYRGYTF
CDR3nt: TGTGCCAGCAGCTCAATGACAGGGTATCGGGGCTACACCTTC
d_gene: TRBD1
j_gene: TRBJ1-2
abundance: NA
v_gene: TRBV7-9

CDR3aa: CASSPGTVPTEQYF
CDR3nt: TGCGCCAGCAGCCCCGGGACAGTTCCTACCGAGCAGTACTTC
d_gene: TRBD1
j_gene: TRBJ2-7
abundance: NA
v_gene: TRBV5-1

CDR3aa: CASSLGGFGKNIQYF
CDR3nt: TGTGCCAGCAGCTTAGGGGGGTTTGGGAAAAACATTCAGTACTTC
d_gene: NA
j_gene: TRBJ2-4
abundance: NA
v_gene: TRBV11-2

CDR3aa: CASGDRKLYNYGYTF
CDR3nt: TGTGCCAGCGGGGACAGGAAACTATATAACTATGGCTACACCTTC
d_gene: TRBD1
j_gene: TRBJ1-2
abundance: once
v_gene: TRBV5-4

CDR3aa: CASSPGASGSTDTQYF
CDR3nt: TGTGCCAGCAGCCCGGGGGCTAGCGGGAGCACAGATACGCAGTATTTT
d_gene: TRBD2
j_gene: TRBJ2-3
abundance: NA
v_gene: TRBV7-3

CDR3aa: CASSPGTSGSAREQYF
CDR3nt: TGTGCCAGCTCACCCGGGACTAGCGGGAGTGCCCGAGAGCAGTACTTC
d_gene: TRBD2
j_gene: TRBJ2-7
abundance: NA
v_gene: TRBV18

CDR3aa: CASTLSVGGYNEQFF
CDR3nt: TGTGCCAGCACCCTTAGTGTAGGGGGATACAATGAGCAGTTCTTC
d_gene: NA
j_gene: TRBJ2-1
abundance: NA
v_gene: TRBV7-2

CDR3aa: CASRQRGAQNTEAFF
CDR3nt: TGTGCCAGCAGGCAGCGGGGGGCCCAGAACACTGAAGCTTTCTTT
d_gene: NA
j_gene: TRBJ1-1
abundance: NA
v_gene: TRBV2

CDR3aa: CASSAAQGGSYEQYF
CDR3nt: TGTGCCAGCAGTGCTGCACAGGGAGGCTCCTACGAGCAGTACTTC
d_gene: NA
j_gene: TRBJ2-7
abundance: NA
v_gene: TRBV25-1

CDR3aa: CASSSGLAGRTDTQYF
CDR3nt: TGTGCCAGCAGCAGCGGACTAGCGGGGCGCACAGATACGCAGTATTTT
d_gene: TRBD2
j_gene: TRBJ2-3
abundance: NA
v_gene: TRBV11-2

CDR3aa: CSVMTDDIQYF
CDR3nt: TGCAGCGTGATGACTGACGACATTCAGTACTTC
d_gene: NA
j_gene: TRBJ2-4
abundance: NA
v_gene: TRBV29-1

CDR3aa: CASSLWTSGRLVTDTQYF
CDR3nt: TGCGCCAGCAGCTTGTGGACTAGCGGGAGGTTAGTCACAGATACGCAGTATTTT
d_gene: TRBD2
j_gene: TRBJ2-3
abundance: NA
v_gene: TRBV5-1

CDR3aa: CATTGSKNTEAFF
CDR3nt: TGTGCCACTACGGGGAGTAAGAACACTGAAGCTTTCTTT
d_gene: NA
j_gene: TRBJ1-1
abundance: NA
v_gene: TRBV28

CDR3aa: CASSLPITSPDRRGYGYTF
CDR3nt: TGCGCCAGCAGTCTGCCAATCACCTCTCCGGACCGAAGGGGTTATGGCTACACCTTC
d_gene: NA
j_gene: TRBJ1-2
abundance: NA
v_gene: TRBV23-1

CDR3aa: CASSLANEQFF
CDR3nt: TGTGCCAGCAGCTTAGCCAATGAGCAGTTCTTC
d_gene: NA
j_gene: TRBJ2-1
abundance: NA
v_gene: TRBV7-8

CDR3aa: CASSLGSGAVNIQYF
CDR3nt: TGTGCCAGCAGCTTAGGGTCAGGGGCGGTGAACATTCAGTACTTC
d_gene: NA
j_gene: TRBJ2-4
abundance: NA
v_gene: TRBV7-9

CDR3aa: CASTARGAGQPQHF
CDR3nt: TGTGCCAGCACGGCCCGGGGGGCAGGGCAGCCCCAGCATTTT
d_gene: NA
j_gene: TRBJ1-5
abundance: NA
v_gene: TRBV7-2

CDR3aa: CASSANRGTEAFF
CDR3nt: TGTGCCAGCAGCGCGAACAGGGGCACTGAAGCTTTCTTT
d_gene: TRBD1
j_gene: TRBJ1-1
abundance: NA
v_gene: TRBV7-8

CDR3aa: CASSLDPGQGAYEQYF
CDR3nt: TGTGCCAGCAGCTTAGATCCGGGACAGGGGGCTTACGAGCAGTACTTC
d_gene: TRBD1
j_gene: TRBJ2-7
abundance: NA
v_gene: TRBV11-2

CDR3aa: CASTIPGQGGEKLFF
CDR3nt: TGTGCCAGTACCATCCCCGGACAGGGCGGTGAAAAACTGTTTTTT
d_gene: TRBD1
j_gene: TRBJ1-4
abundance: NA
v_gene: TRBV19

CDR3aa: CASTVQTYQPQHF
CDR3nt: TGTGCCAGCACAGTACAGACCTATCAGCCCCAGCATTTT
d_gene: NA
j_gene: TRBJ1-5
abundance: NA
v_gene: TRBV6-1

CDR3aa: CASSPRTPYTTYGYTF
CDR3nt: TGTGCCAGCAGTCCCCGTACACCCTACACTACGTATGGCTACACCTTC
d_gene: NA
j_gene: TRBJ1-2
abundance: NA
v_gene: TRBV28

CDR3aa: CASSPTDTQYF
CDR3nt: TGTGCCAGCAGCCCCACAGATACGCAGTATTTT
d_gene: NA
j_gene: TRBJ2-3
abundance: NA
v_gene: TRBV13

CDR3aa: CASSLVAGGPGEQYF
CDR3nt: TGTGCCAGCAGCTTAGTAGCGGGAGGGCCGGGCGAGCAGTACTTC
d_gene: TRBD2
j_gene: TRBJ2-7
abundance: NA
v_gene: TRBV11-2

CDR3aa: CASKRARPQETQYF
CDR3nt: TGTGCCAGCAAGCGGGCCCGGCCGCAAGAGACCCAGTACTTC
d_gene: NA
j_gene: TRBJ2-5
abundance: once
v_gene: TRBV2

CDR3aa: CASSLAGQGTWRQYF
CDR3nt: TGCGCCAGCAGCTTGGCAGGGCAGGGGACTTGGCGGCAGTACTTC
d_gene: NA
j_gene: TRBJ2-7
abundance: NA
v_gene: TRBV5-1

CDR3aa: CASSLGFQTNYGYTF
CDR3nt: TGTGCCAGCAGCTTGGGGTTTCAAACTAACTATGGCTACACCTTC
d_gene: NA
j_gene: TRBJ1-2
abundance: NA
v_gene: TRBV5-6

CDR3aa: CASASGRGENIQYF
CDR3nt: TGCGCCAGCGCTAGCGGGAGGGGAGAAAACATTCAGTACTTC
d_gene: TRBD2
j_gene: TRBJ2-4
abundance: NA
v_gene: TRBV5-1

CDR3aa: CASSPGGPGQETQYF
CDR3nt: TGTGCCAGCAGCCCCGGTGGCCCCGGGCAAGAGACCCAGTACTTC
d_gene: NA
j_gene: TRBJ2-5
abundance: NA
v_gene: TRBV11-2

CDR3aa: CASSPYSAGLDTQYF
CDR3nt: TGTGCCAGCTCACCATACAGCGCGGGTTTGGATACGCAGTATTTT
d_gene: NA
j_gene: TRBJ2-3
abundance: NA
v_gene: TRBV18

CDR3aa: CASSPFQGAKETQYF
CDR3nt: TGTGCCAGCAGCCCGTTTCAGGGGGCAAAAGAGACCCAGTACTTC
d_gene: TRBD1
j_gene: TRBJ2-5
abundance: NA
v_gene: TRBV11-2

CDR3aa: CASSHGVDNYGYTF
CDR3nt: TGTGCCAGCAGTCACGGGGTCGATAACTATGGCTACACCTTC
d_gene: NA
j_gene: TRBJ1-2
abundance: NA
v_gene: TRBV11-1

CDR3aa: CASSPNRLAGNTDTQYF
CDR3nt: TGTGCCAGCAGCCCGAACAGACTAGCGGGAAACACAGATACGCAGTATTTT
d_gene: TRBD2
j_gene: TRBJ2-3
abundance: NA
v_gene: TRBV9

CDR3aa: CASSGGLAGGGNTGELFF
CDR3nt: TGTGCCAGCAGCGGCGGACTAGCGGGAGGAGGGAACACCGGGGAGCTGTTTTTT
d_gene: TRBD2
j_gene: TRBJ2-2
abundance: NA
v_gene: TRBV2

CDR3aa: CAWSVQTGEQPQHF
CDR3nt: TGTGCCTGGAGTGTACAGACAGGGGAACAGCCCCAGCATTTT
d_gene: TRBD1
j_gene: TRBJ1-5
abundance: NA
v_gene: TRBV30